Shown below are 21 T cell receptor beta chains from a single sample sequenced in a study of blood T cells in healthy people across ages. Primed by a sample-barcoded 5' primer and a J-beta primer mix, a second PCR proceeded for about 6 to 12 cycles. One entry per CDR3 protein results from TCRdb running MiXCR on the 5' RACE reads. The repertoire consists of roughly 1.6 million distinct CDR3 sequences, with about 32% occurring once and the leading ten covering roughly 10%. The specimen sequenced was blood. All receptors derive from a woman aged 25 to 39 in good health.

As to this clonotype: This may stem from a read error, because a much larger clone lies one nucleotide away. The chain employs TRBV20-1 and TRBJ2-1; weak D call: TRBD2 (7 bases). The CDR3 loop spans 14 amino acids. Germline CDR1 is DFQATT and CDR2 is SNEGSKA (reference sequence). Trimming cost V 2 bases and J 9 bases, with 17 bases left between them. The CDR3 reads CSARLRTRGGEQFF. The DNA of the CDR3 is TGCAGTGCTAGACTTAGGACTAGAGGGGGTGAGCAGTTCTTC.

This clonotype was observed once. The chain combines TRBV6-5 with TRBJ1-2; TRBD1 is a possible D gene (6 bases). CDR1 and CDR2 (germline): MNHEY, SVGAGI. Trimming pared 0 bases from V and 8 bases from J, leaving 16 bases between. The CDR3 extends over 15 amino acids. This chain's CDR3 is CASSYSASGGHGYTF. In DNA, the CDR3 is TGTGCCAGCAGTTACTCTGCTAGCGGGGGGCACGGCTACACCTTC.

The V gene is TRBV3-1, the J gene TRBJ2-3; D gene unclear. The germline V and J ends were trimmed by 2 bases and 5 bases, with 5 bases remaining between them. CDR1 is LGHDT, CDR2 YNNKEL, per germline (reference sequence). There are 12 residues in the CDR3. The CDR3 loop is CASSQSVDTQYF. As DNA, the CDR3 is TGTGCCAGCAGCCAATCCGTAGATACGCAGTATTTT.

This clonotype was counted at least ten times. The rearrangement uses TRBV20-1 and TRBJ2-5; D uncertain. The CDR3 length is 10 residues. Germline CDR1 is DFQATT and CDR2 is SNEGSKA (reference sequence). As DNA, the CDR3 is TGCAGCGCGGAAGAAGAGACCCAGTACTTC. It codes for CSAEEETQYF.

Regarding this clonotype: Germline and junction disagree at one end, which may indicate a read error. This chain links TRBV12-3 or TRBV12-4 with TRBJ2-6; no clear D gene. The CDR3 loop spans 18 amino acids. As DNA, the CDR3 is TGCGTCAGCAGCCATTCCCTTGGACCGGGCTCTGGGGCCAACGTCCTGACTTTC. Translation: CVSSHSLGPGSGANVLTF.

This chain joins TRBV13 and TRBJ2-3; 8 nucleotides align to TRBD2. CDR1 is PRHDT and CDR2 is FYEKMQ in the germline V gene (reference sequence). With V trimmed by 4 bases and J by 2 bases, 5 bases remained unmatched. The CDR3 is 15 amino acids. CDR3 loop: CASSWGLEVTDTQYF. In nucleotides, the CDR3 is TGTGCCAGCAGCTGGGGACTAGAGGTCACAGATACGCAGTATTTT.

The chain couples TRBV10-3 to TRBJ2-1, with 11 bases aligning to TRBD2. The CDR3 extends over 16 amino acids. CDR1 and CDR2 from the germline V gene are ENHRY and SYGVKD. V lost 4 bases, J lost 9 bases, and 11 bases stayed unmatched. This CDR3 reads CAISGFGTSGAGEQFF. The CDR3 DNA reads as TGTGCCATCAGTGGGTTTGGGACTAGCGGCGCTGGTGAGCAGTTCTTC.

The rearrangement links TRBV3-1 to TRBJ1-5; no reliable D call. The CDR3 spans 14 residues. The V end was cut by 2 bases, the J end by 2 bases, with 7 bases between. Germline CDR1 LGHDT, CDR2 YNNKEL (reference sequence). The CDR3 DNA is TGTGCCAGCAGCCAAACAGTAGGCAATCAGCCCCAGCATTTT. This encodes CASSQTVGNQPQHF.

This clonotype occurred a few times. V and J are TRBV20-1 and TRBJ2-3; 13 bases map to TRBD2. There are 18 residues in the CDR3. Looked up from germline, CDR1 is DFQATT and CDR2 is SNEGSKA (reference sequence). V lost 2 bases, J lost 0 bases, and 8 bases stayed unmatched. This chain's CDR3 is CSARIGLAGATSTDTQYF. CDR3 bases: TGCAGTGCTAGAATAGGACTAGCGGGAGCTACTAGCACAGATACGCAGTATTTT.

Ten or more counts support this clonotype. The rearrangement uses TRBV29-1 and TRBJ1-2; 7 bases are a match to TRBD1. J gave up 7 bases and V 6 bases, and 8 bases lay outside the gene matches. The CDR3 extends over 12 amino acids. Germline V CDR1 and CDR2: SQVTM, ANQGSEA. CDR3 region: CSVTGAGAGYTF. Here the CDR3 DNA reads TGCAGCGTCACAGGGGCGGGTGCTGGCTACACCTTC.

The rearrangement links TRBV20-1 to TRBJ2-5; tentatively, D is TRBD1 (6 bases). Trimming removed 0 bases at V and 4 bases at J, with 18 bases between. Germline CDR1 and CDR2: DFQATT and SNEGSKA (reference sequence). The CDR3 loop spans 16 amino acids. The chain's CDR3 is CSARDTLRDRRETQYF. CDR3 DNA sequence: TGCAGTGCTAGAGATACCCTCCGCGACAGGCGAGAGACCCAGTACTTC.

The rearrangement links TRBV5-1 to TRBJ2-1; D gene unclear. The length of the CDR3 is 13 residues. Germline CDR1 is SGHRS and CDR2 is YFSETQ. Trimming stripped 4 bases from V and 9 bases from J, with 14 bases between. Here the CDR3 reads CASSLTPEVEQFF. CDR3 in DNA: TGCGCCAGCAGCCTAACGCCTGAGGTTGAGCAGTTCTTC.

Of note for this clonotype: The junction departs from germline at one end; a sequencing error may be responsible. V gene TRBV4-1 combines with J gene TRBJ1-5, with TRBD1 matching 7 bases. Germline CDR1 reads MGHRA; CDR2 reads YSYEKL. CDR3 length equals 15 residues. The CDR3 DNA sequence: TGCGCCAGCAGCCAAGTCAGGACAGGTAATCAGCCCCCGCATTTT. Protein product: CASSQVRTGNQPPHF.

This rearrangement joins TRBV11-2 to TRBJ2-1; TRBD2 matches 7 bases. This CDR3 contains 16 residues. In germline, CDR1 is SGHAT, CDR2 FQNNGV. V gave up 0 bases and J gave up 2 bases; unmatched junction bases: 4. CDR3 sequence reads: CASSLDAGLAYNEQFF. The CDR3 coding sequence is TGTGCCAGCAGCTTAGATGCCGGACTAGCCTACAATGAGCAGTTCTTC.

Turning to this clonotype: One end of the junction is discordant with germline, which a read error may explain. The chain combines TRBV28 with TRBJ2-3; D is possibly TRBD2 (5 bases). The germline V gene encodes CDR1 MDHEN and CDR2 SYDVKM. This CDR3 spans 16 amino acids. The CDR3 DNA follows: TGTGCCGGCAGTTTATTCGACTACCCCGAAACAGATACGCAGTATTTT. Translated, it gives CAGSLFDYPETDTQYF.

This clonotype was seen a few times. The chain couples TRBV28 to TRBJ2-7; D is uncertain. Per germline, CDR1 MDHEN and CDR2 SYDVKM. The CDR3 runs to 12 residues. V was cut by 8 bases and J by 2 bases, with 10 bases left in between. The CDR3 DNA follows: TGTGCCAGCGGAGACATCGCCTACGAGCAGTACTTC. This sequence encodes CASGDIAYEQYF.

J is TRBJ1-1 and V is TRBV7-3, with D possibly being TRBD1 (5 bases). Trimming took 0 bases from V and 1 from J, leaving 9 bases between them. Germline CDR1 is SGHTA and CDR2 is FQGTGA. This CDR3 spans 15 amino acids. CDR3 protein: CASSLTSGQNTEAFF. In DNA form, the CDR3 reads TGTGCCAGCAGCTTAACGTCCGGACAGAACACTGAAGCTTTCTTT.

This clonotype was detected ten times or more. The chain employs TRBV13 and TRBJ2-1; the D gene is possibly TRBD2 (5 bases). Trimming took off 2 bases at V and 7 bases at J, with 9 bases between the two ends. The CDR3 consists of 13 residues. Germline V lookup: CDR1 PRHDT, CDR2 FYEKMQ (reference sequence). The CDR3 sequence is CASSLFSGNEQFF. CDR3 coding DNA: TGTGCCAGCAGCTTATTCTCGGGGAATGAGCAGTTCTTC. The full variable domain, in which reference TRBV13 and TRBJ2-1 provide the parts outside the CDR3, is AAGVIQSPRHLIKEKRETATLKCYPIPRHDTVYWYQQGPGQDPQFLISFYEKMQSDKGSIPDRFSAQQFSDYHSELNMSSLELGDSALYFCASSLFSGNEQFFGPGTRLTVL.

There are many counts of this clonotype. V gene TRBV4-1 combines with J gene TRBJ2-1; D not certain. The V gene's germline CDR1 is MGHRA and CDR2 YSYEKL. V was trimmed by 1 base and J by 9 bases, leaving 10 bases between them. The CDR3 length is 13 residues. In nucleotides, the CDR3 is TGCGCCAGCAGCCAAGTCGACCCCCCTGAGCAGTTCTTC. Encoded protein: CASSQVDPPEQFF.

This clonotype has just one count. In DNA form, the CDR3 reads TGTGCCATCAGCCTGGACAGGGGTTATCAGAACGAGCAGTACTTC. It specifies CAISLDRGYQNEQYF. The chain has TRBV2 and TRBJ2-7; TRBD1 agrees at 9 bases. The CDR3 is made up of 15 amino acids. Germline V gives CDR1 SNHLY, CDR2 FYNNEI. V trimming: 10 bases; J trimming: 5 bases; junction bases outside the gene matches: 15.

The rearrangement joins TRBV6-1 to TRBJ1-4; D is undetermined. Trimming left V 6 bases short and J 5 bases short, with 19 bases between. CDR1 MNHNS and CDR2 SASEGT come from the germline V gene. The CDR3 contains 16 residues. For the CDR3, the DNA is TGTGCCAGCAGCCTTCATGGGCAGTCATCGAATGAAAAACTGTTTTTT. This sequence encodes CASSLHGQSSNEKLFF.